These T cell receptor beta chains were read from a single sample in a study of T cell responses to AZD1222 COVID-19 vaccine. The protocol was immunoSEQ multiplex PCR, while the TCRdb copy is restricted to in-frame clones and leaves out a portion. The data show fewer than 200,000 clones, with 70% to 90% seen just once and around 10% held by the top ten. Sequences were derived from peripheral blood, sampled 28 days after the second AZD1222 dose. These receptors were obtained from an adult who received the AZD1222 COVID-19 vaccine. Each CDR3 is given with its conserved first and last residue. Fields, in order: clone size, D gene, J gene, V gene, CDR3 DNA, CDR3 protein. A D gene is named only where the DNA matches it firmly. A clone size is listed for some rows: how often the clone was seen (once, few, many), or a class if it is expanded.

>NA|TRBD1|TRBJ1-2|TRBV5-1
TGCGCCAGCGCCCAGGGACAGCTTTATGGCTACACCTTC
CASAQGQLYGYTF
>NA|TRBD1|TRBJ2-7|TRBV4-1
TGCGCCAGCAGCCCCTTCGTAGGACAGGGACCCTACGAGCAGTACTTC
CASSPFVGQGPYEQYF
>once|NA|TRBJ1-1|TRBV6-5
TGTGCCAGCCCCCCTTTCCGGGACCCCGAGGGTGAAGCTTTCTTT
CASPPFRDPEGEAFF
>once|TRBD2|TRBJ2-1|TRBV10-3
TGTGCCATCAGACCGGGACTAGCGGGTACCAATGAGCAGTTCTTC
CAIRPGLAGTNEQFF
>NA|NA|TRBJ2-1|TRBV2
TGTGCCAGCAGTGGTATGGGGGGGCCCTACAATGAGCAGTTCTTC
CASSGMGGPYNEQFF
>NA|NA|TRBJ2-7|TRBV19
TGTGCCAGTAGTATAGGAATGGATAACTCCTACGAGCAGTACTTC
CASSIGMDNSYEQYF
>NA|TRBD1|TRBJ1-1|TRBV30
TGTGCCTGGAGTGATCTACAGGGGGCGCAGACTGAAGCTTTCTTT
CAWSDLQGAQTEAFF
>NA|NA|TRBJ1-1|TRBV7-8
TGTGCCAGCAGCTTAGGCACAGGGCACACTGAAGCTTTCTTT
CASSLGTGHTEAFF
>NA|NA|TRBJ1-1|TRBV5-1
TGCGCCAGCAGGGCCATACAGGCTCTCAACACTGAAGCTTTCTTT
CASRAIQALNTEAFF
>NA|NA|TRBJ2-7|TRBV27
TGTGCCAGCAGTTCCGACCCTCGGGCAGGCGAGCAGTACTTC
CASSSDPRAGEQYF
>NA|NA|TRBJ1-6|TRBV27
TGTGCCAGCAGTTTATTCGGGAGCTTGAGCTCCTATAATTCACCCCTCCACTTT
CASSLFGSLSSYNSPLHF
>NA|NA|TRBJ2-3|TRBV5-4
TGTGCCAGCAGCTTGAGTCCGGGACTCAGCACAGATACGCAGTATTTT
CASSLSPGLSTDTQYF
>NA|TRBD1|TRBJ2-5|TRBV5-1
TGCGCCAGCACTACCGGACAGGGAGGCGAGACCCAGTACTTC
CASTTGQGGETQYF
>NA|NA|TRBJ1-5|TRBV28
TGTGCCAGCAGTTTAGCGGACGGGGGAGGCAATCAGCCCCAGCATTTT
CASSLADGGGNQPQHF
>NA|TRBD1|TRBJ1-2|TRBV25-1
TGTGCCAGCAGAAGAGCAGGGGGCTTCTATGGCTACACCTTC
CASRRAGGFYGYTF
>NA|NA|TRBJ2-5|TRBV5-4
TGTGCCAGCAGCTCCCTCGGCAACCAAGAGACCCAGTACTTC
CASSSLGNQETQYF
>NA|NA|TRBJ1-1|TRBV2
TGTGCCAGCAGTTGGGGGGGGGACACTGAAGCTTTCTTT
CASSWGGDTEAFF
>NA|TRBD1|TRBJ1-2|TRBV18
TGTGCCAGCTCACCGAGCGGACAGGGGTTGAATGGCTACACCTTC
CASSPSGQGLNGYTF
>NA|NA|TRBJ2-7|TRBV15
TGTGCCACCAGCAGAGGCGCTCAACCCGGCGAGCAGTACTTC
CATSRGAQPGEQYF
>NA|TRBD1|TRBJ2-7|TRBV11-2
TGTGCCAGCAGCTCCCCCGGGACAGGGCACTACGAGCAGTACTTC
CASSSPGTGHYEQYF
>NA|TRBD2|TRBJ2-1|TRBV25-1
TGTGCCAGCAGTGGGGGACTAGCGGGCTTCGCGGGAGAGCAGTTCTTC
CASSGGLAGFAGEQFF
>NA|TRBD2|TRBJ2-3|TRBV7-2
TGTGCCAGCAGCTTAGACGGGGGGGCCACAGATACGCAGTATTTT
CASSLDGGATDTQYF
>few|NA|TRBJ2-1|TRBV19
TGTGCCAGTAGTATAATGGGGGGACTGAGATCCTACAATGAGCAGTTCTTC
CASSIMGGLRSYNEQFF
>NA|NA|TRBJ2-1|TRBV5-1
TGCGCCAGCAGGGGGGACCTCCGATACAATGAGCAGTTCTTC
CASRGDLRYNEQFF
>NA|NA|TRBJ2-7|TRBV25-1
TGTGCCAGCGTACAGAACAGGGTCCCCTACGAGCAGTACTTC
CASVQNRVPYEQYF
>NA|NA|TRBJ2-7|TRBV4-1
TGCGCCAGCAGCCAAGATCCCCGAGTGCAGCGCTGGAAAGAGCAGTACTTC
CASSQDPRVQRWKEQYF
>NA|NA|TRBJ1-1|TRBV5-1
TGCGCCAGCAGCCACTCCCTCGACAGACTATACACTGAAGCTTTCTTT
CASSHSLDRLYTEAFF
>NA|NA|TRBJ2-1|TRBV6-2/TRBV6-3
TGTGCCAGCAGTTACTCCTTTTCGGGGGACTCCTACAATGAGCAGTTCTTC
CASSYSFSGDSYNEQFF
>NA|NA|TRBJ1-1|TRBV9
TGTGCCAGCAGCAGCGGTGGAACTGAAGCTTTCTTT
CASSSGGTEAFF